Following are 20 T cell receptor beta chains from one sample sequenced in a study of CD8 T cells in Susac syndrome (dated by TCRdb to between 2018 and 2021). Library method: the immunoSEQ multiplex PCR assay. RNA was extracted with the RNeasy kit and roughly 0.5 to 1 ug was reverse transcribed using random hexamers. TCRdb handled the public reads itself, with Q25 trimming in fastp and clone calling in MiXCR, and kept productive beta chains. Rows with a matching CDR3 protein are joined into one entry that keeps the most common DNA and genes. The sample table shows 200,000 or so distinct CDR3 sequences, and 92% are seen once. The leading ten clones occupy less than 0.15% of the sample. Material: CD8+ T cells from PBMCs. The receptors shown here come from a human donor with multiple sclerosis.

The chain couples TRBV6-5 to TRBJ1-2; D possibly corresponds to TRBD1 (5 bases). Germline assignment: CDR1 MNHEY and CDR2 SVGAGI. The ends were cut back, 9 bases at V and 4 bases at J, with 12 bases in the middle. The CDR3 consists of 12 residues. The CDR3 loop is CASWGVTYGYTF. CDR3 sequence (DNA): TGTGCCAGTTGGGGGGTAACCTATGGCTACACCTTC.

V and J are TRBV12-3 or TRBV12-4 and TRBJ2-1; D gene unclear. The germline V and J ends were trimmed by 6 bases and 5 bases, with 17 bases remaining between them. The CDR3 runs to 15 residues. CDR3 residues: CASSGAPPVNNEQFF. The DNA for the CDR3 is TGTGCCAGCAGCGGAGCCCCCCCAGTAAACAATGAGCAGTTCTTC.

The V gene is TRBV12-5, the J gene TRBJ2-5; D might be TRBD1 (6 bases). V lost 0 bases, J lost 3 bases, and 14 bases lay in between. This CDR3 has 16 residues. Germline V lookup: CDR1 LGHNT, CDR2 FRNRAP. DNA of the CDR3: TGTGCTAGTGGTTTGGTACCAGGGACACCCAAAGAGACCCAGTACTTC. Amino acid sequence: CASGLVPGTPKETQYF.

CDR3 in amino acids: CASSDEHTGELFF. CDR3 DNA: TGCGCCAGCAGTGATGAACACACCGGGGAGCTGTTTTTT. The J gene is TRBJ2-2, the V gene TRBV10-1; D is undetermined. The germline V gene encodes CDR1 WNHNN and CDR2 SYGVQD (reference sequence). CDR3 length: 13 residues. V gave up 3 bases and J gave up 3 bases, with 5 bases separating them.

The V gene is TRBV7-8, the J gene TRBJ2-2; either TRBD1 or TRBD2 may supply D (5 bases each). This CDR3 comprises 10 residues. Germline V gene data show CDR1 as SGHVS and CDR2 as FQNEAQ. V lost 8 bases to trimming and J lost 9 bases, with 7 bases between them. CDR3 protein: CASGGRELFF. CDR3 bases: TGTGCCAGCGGGGGAAGGGAGCTGTTTTTT.

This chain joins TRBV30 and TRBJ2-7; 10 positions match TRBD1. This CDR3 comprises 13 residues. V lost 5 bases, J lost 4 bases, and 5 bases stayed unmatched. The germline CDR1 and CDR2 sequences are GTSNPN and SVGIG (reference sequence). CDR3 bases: TGTGCCTGGGCAAGGGACAGGGGTTACGAGCAGTACTTC. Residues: CAWARDRGYEQYF.

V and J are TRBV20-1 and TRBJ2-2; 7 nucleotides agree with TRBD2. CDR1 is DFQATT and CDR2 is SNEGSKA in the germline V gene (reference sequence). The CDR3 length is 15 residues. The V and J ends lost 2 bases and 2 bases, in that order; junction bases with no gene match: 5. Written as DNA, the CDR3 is TGCAGTGCTAGACCCCTAGCGGAAAACACCGGGGAGCTGTTTTTT. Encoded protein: CSARPLAENTGELFF.

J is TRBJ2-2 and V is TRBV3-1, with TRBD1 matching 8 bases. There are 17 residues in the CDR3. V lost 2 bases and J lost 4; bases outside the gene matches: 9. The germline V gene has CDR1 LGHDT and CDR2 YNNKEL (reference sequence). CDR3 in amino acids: CASSQTPGQGPTGELFF. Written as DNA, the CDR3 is TGTGCCAGCAGCCAAACGCCTGGACAGGGTCCCACCGGGGAGCTGTTTTTT.

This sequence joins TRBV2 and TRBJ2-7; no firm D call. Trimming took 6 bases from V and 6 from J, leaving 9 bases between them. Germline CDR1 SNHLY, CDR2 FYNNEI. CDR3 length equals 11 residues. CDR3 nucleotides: TGTGCCAGCAGAGCCCTGCGCGAGCAGTACTTC. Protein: CASRALREQYF.

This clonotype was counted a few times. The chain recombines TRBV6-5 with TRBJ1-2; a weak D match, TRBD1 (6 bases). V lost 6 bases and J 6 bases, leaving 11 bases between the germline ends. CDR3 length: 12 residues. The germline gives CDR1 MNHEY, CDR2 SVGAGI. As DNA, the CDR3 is TGTGCCAGCAGCGACAGGCTAGATGGCTACACCTTC. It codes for CASSDRLDGYTF.

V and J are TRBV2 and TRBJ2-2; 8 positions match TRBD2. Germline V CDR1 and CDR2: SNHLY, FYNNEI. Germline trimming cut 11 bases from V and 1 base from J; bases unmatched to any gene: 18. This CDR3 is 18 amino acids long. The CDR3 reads CALIRSSGLAKNTGELFF. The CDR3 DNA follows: TGTGCCCTAATTCGATCTAGCGGGTTGGCTAAGAACACCGGGGAGCTGTTTTTT.

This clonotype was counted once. In DNA form, the CDR3 reads TGTGCCAGTAGGAACCCAGGGGTGAACACTGAAGCTTTCTTT. It codes for CASRNPGVNTEAFF. V and J are TRBV19 and TRBJ1-1, with a possible D match to TRBD1 (6 bases). CDR3 length equals 14 residues. Looked up from germline, CDR1 is LNHDA and CDR2 is SQIVND (reference sequence). The V end was cut by 6 bases, the J end by 0 bases, with 11 bases between.

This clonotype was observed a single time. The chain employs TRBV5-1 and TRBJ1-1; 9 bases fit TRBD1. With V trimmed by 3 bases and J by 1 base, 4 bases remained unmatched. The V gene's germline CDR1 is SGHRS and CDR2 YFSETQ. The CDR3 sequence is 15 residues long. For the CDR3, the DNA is TGCGCCAGCAGCTGGACAGGGGCAACGAACACTGAAGCTTTCTTT. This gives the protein CASSWTGATNTEAFF.

This CDR3 reads CASRGLAGGPQETQYF. The CDR3 region has the DNA TGTGCCAGTAGAGGGTTGGCGGGGGGCCCCCAAGAGACCCAGTACTTC. This chain uses TRBV19 with TRBJ2-5, with 8 bases that match TRBD2. The CDR3 totals 16 residues. Germline CDR1 LNHDA, CDR2 SQIVND (reference sequence). V dropped 6 bases and J dropped 1; count of bases not matched to a gene: 10.

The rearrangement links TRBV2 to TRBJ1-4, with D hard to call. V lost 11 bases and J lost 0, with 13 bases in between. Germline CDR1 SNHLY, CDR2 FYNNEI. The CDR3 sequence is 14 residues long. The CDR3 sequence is CALGRFATNEKLFF. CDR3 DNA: TGTGCCTTGGGCCGGTTTGCAACTAATGAAAAACTGTTTTTT. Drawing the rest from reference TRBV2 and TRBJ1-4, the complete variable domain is EPEVTQTPSHQVTQMGQEVILRCVPISNHLYFYWYRQILGQKVEFLVSFYNNEISEKSEIFDDQFSVERPDGSNFTLKIRSTKLEDSAMYFCALGRFATNEKLFFGSGTQLSVL.

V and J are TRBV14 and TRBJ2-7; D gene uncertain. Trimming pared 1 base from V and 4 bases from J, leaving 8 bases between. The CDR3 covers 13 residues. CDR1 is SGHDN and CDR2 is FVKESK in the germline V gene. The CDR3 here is CASSQGSDYEQYF. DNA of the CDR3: TGTGCCAGCAGCCAAGGGTCGGATTACGAGCAGTACTTC.

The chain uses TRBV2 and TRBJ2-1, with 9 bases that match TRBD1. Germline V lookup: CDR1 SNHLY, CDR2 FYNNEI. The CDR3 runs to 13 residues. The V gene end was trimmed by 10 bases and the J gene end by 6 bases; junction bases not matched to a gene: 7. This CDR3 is CAMLSGQGNEQFF. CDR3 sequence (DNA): TGTGCCATGCTCTCGGGACAGGGCAATGAGCAGTTCTTC. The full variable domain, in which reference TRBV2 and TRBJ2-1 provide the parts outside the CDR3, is EPEVTQTPSHQVTQMGQEVILRCVPISNHLYFYWYRQILGQKVEFLVSFYNNEISEKSEIFDDQFSVERPDGSNFTLKIRSTKLEDSAMYFCAMLSGQGNEQFFGPGTRLTVL.

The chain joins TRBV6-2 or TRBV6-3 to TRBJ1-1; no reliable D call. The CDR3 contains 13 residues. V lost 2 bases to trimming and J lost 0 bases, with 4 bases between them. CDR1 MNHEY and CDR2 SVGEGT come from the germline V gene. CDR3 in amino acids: CASSYTLNTEAFF. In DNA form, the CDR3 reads TGTGCCAGCAGTTACACCCTGAACACTGAAGCTTTCTTT.

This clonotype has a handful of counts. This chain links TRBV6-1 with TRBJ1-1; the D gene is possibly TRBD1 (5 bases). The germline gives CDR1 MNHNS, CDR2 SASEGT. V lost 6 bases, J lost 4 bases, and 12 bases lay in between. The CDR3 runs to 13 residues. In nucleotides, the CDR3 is TGTGCCAGCAGCCGGGGGGGATTCACTGAAGCTTTCTTT. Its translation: CASSRGGFTEAFF.

In nucleotides, the CDR3 is TGTGCCAGCAGCCCCGGACTAGACACAGATACGCAGTATTTT. Translation: CASSPGLDTDTQYF. The chain combines TRBV7-3 with TRBJ2-3; 7 nucleotides align to TRBD2. The CDR3 length is 14 residues. CDR1 and CDR2 (germline): SGHTA, FQGTGA. The J segment lost 2 bases and the V segment lost 5 bases, leaving 4 bases of the junction unmatched.